These T cell receptor beta chains were read from a single sample in a study of blood T cell repertoires in COVID-19. The method was immunoSEQ multiplex PCR; TCRdb's version includes in-frame clones alone and lacks a portion of them. The sample includes hundreds of thousands of clones, 87% of them seen just once. Sequencing used PBMCs or T cells enriched from blood (not recorded which). These receptors came from a woman in her twenties or thirties with acute COVID-19. CDR3s include the opening cysteine and the closing phenylalanine or tryptophan. The D gene is left open where the match is weak. Some rows have no size entry. The others give once, few or many, or a class for an expanded clone.

j_call v_call clone_size d_call cdr3_nt cdr3_aa
TRBJ2-3 TRBV5-1 once TRBD1 TGCGCCAGCAGCTTGGCCGAGGGGGCGGTTGATACGCAGTATTTT CASSLAEGAVDTQYF
TRBJ2-5 TRBV5-1 - - TGCGCCAGCAGCTTGGTCCAGGGGATAGGAGAGACCCAGTACTTC CASSLVQGIGETQYF
TRBJ1-5 TRBV28 - - TGTGCCAGCAGGCGGGGGGGGGCAGGCAATCAGCCCCAGCATTTT CASRRGGAGNQPQHF
TRBJ2-3 TRBV28 - - TGTGCCACCATAGGTAGCGGTACTTACACAGATACGCAGTATTTT CATIGSGTYTDTQYF
TRBJ2-7 TRBV7-9 - TRBD1 TGTGCCAGCAGCCCGCGACAGGGGAAGGCCCCCTCCGAGCAGTACTTC CASSPRQGKAPSEQYF
TRBJ1-3 TRBV5-1 - - TGCGCCAGCAGCTCCCTCGGAGGGGGGGCGAGCTCTGGAAACACCATATATTTT CASSSLGGGASSGNTIYF
TRBJ1-1 TRBV2 - - TGTGCCAGCGCCTCAGGGGTTATGGGCGCTGAAGCTTTCTTT CASASGVMGAEAFF
TRBJ2-1 TRBV5-1 - TRBD1 TGCGCCAGCAGCTTGCAGGGACAGGGGTGGTCCTACAATGAGCAGTTCTTC CASSLQGQGWSYNEQFF
TRBJ2-3 TRBV7-2 - - TGTGCCAGCAGCTTAAGTGGGGGGACGACAGATACGCAGTATTTT CASSLSGGTTDTQYF
TRBJ1-1 TRBV3-1/TRBV3-2 - TRBD1 TGTGCCAGCAGCCCCGGAACCGGGACAGGAAACACTGAAGCTTTCTTT CASSPGTGTGNTEAFF
TRBJ2-2 TRBV5-5 - - TGTGCCAGCAGCTCGCAGGGTGCCCCGACCGGGGAGCTGTTTTTT CASSSQGAPTGELFF
TRBJ1-1 TRBV10-1 - - TGCGCCAGCAGTGGACCACAGCCTAAGACAGGCACTGAAGCTTTCTTT CASSGPQPKTGTEAFF
TRBJ2-2 TRBV19 - - TGTGCCAGTAGTATTCTGTCCGGGGAGCTGTTTTTT CASSILSGELFF
TRBJ2-7 TRBV27 few - TGTGCCAGCAGACCCGGGACAAGAACCTCCTACGAGCAGTACTTC CASRPGTRTSYEQYF
TRBJ1-2 TRBV20-1 - - TGCAGTGCTAGTCAGGGTGGAGATAACTATGGCTACACCTTC CSASQGGDNYGYTF
TRBJ2-2 TRBV9 - TRBD2 TGTGCCAGCAGCCCCCGGGGTGCGGGGGGCCTGAACACCGGGGAGCTGTTTTTT CASSPRGAGGLNTGELFF
TRBJ2-1 TRBV28 - - TGTGCCAGCAGAATAGCGGACTTCTCCTACAATGAGCAGTTCTTC CASRIADFSYNEQFF
TRBJ2-5 TRBV10-1 - - TGCGCCAGCAGTGTGGGGCAAATGGAGACCCAGTACTTC CASSVGQMETQYF
TRBJ1-1 TRBV7-9 - TRBD1 TGTGCCAGCAGCCCCACAGGGGGGGACACTGAAGCTTTCTTT CASSPTGGDTEAFF
TRBJ1-2 TRBV7-2 - TRBD1 TGTGCCAGCAGCTTAGGACAGGGGACTAACTATGGCTACACCTTC CASSLGQGTNYGYTF
TRBJ2-2 TRBV7-2 - - TGTGCCAGCAGCTTAGTGGGGAGCACCGGGGAGCTGTTTTTT CASSLVGSTGELFF
TRBJ2-1 TRBV2 few TRBD1 TGTGCCAGCAGTGGGACAGGGGGACCAAACAATGAGCAGTTCTTC CASSGTGGPNNEQFF
TRBJ2-5 TRBV9 - - TGTGCCAGCAGCGTAGGTGGGGCAGTACGAGAGACCCAGTACTTC CASSVGGAVRETQYF
TRBJ1-5 TRBV28 - - TGTGCCAGCAGCCCGGGGGGGACGTCTCAGCCCCAGCATTTT CASSPGGTSQPQHF
TRBJ2-3 TRBV5-4 few TRBD2 TGTGCCAGCAGCAACGGACTAGCGGGAGAGACAGATACGCAGTATTTT CASSNGLAGETDTQYF
TRBJ2-5 TRBV9 - - TGTGCCAGCAGCGAGACCGGGGGTTCGGAGACCCAGTACTTC CASSETGGSETQYF
TRBJ2-7 TRBV6-5 - - TGTGCCAGCAGGTGGGGGGGGGCAGTGTACTACGAGCAGTACTTC CASRWGGAVYYEQYF
TRBJ2-2 TRBV9 - TRBD2 TGTGCCAGCAGCCCCAGCGGGAGTTCGACCGGGGAGCTGTTTTTT CASSPSGSSTGELFF
TRBJ2-7 TRBV9 - - TGTGCCAGCAGCGTATCCGCCGCGGAACGGGAGCAGTACTTC CASSVSAAEREQYF
TRBJ1-1 TRBV3-1/TRBV3-2 - - TGTGCCAGCAGCCAAGATGGTACTGGGAACACTGAAGCTTTCTTT CASSQDGTGNTEAFF
TRBJ1-3 TRBV11-2 - - TGTGCCAGCAGCTTAGGGGGACAAACAAACACCATATATTTT CASSLGGQTNTIYF
TRBJ2-5 TRBV5-6 - TRBD2 TGTGCCAGCAGCCCCGGGGGACTAGCGGGGTACCAAGAGACCCAGTACTTC CASSPGGLAGYQETQYF
TRBJ2-7 TRBV6-2/TRBV6-3 - - TGTGCCAGCAGTTGGCAGGGTCCCCGCGAGCAGTACTTC CASSWQGPREQYF
TRBJ1-5 TRBV4-3 - - TGCGCCAGCAGCCCGTCGGCGGCGGGTAGCAATCAGCCCCAGCATTTT CASSPSAAGSNQPQHF
TRBJ2-1 TRBV19 - - TGTGCCAGTAGCCCGCGGCCAGGGAACAATGAGCAGTTCTTC CASSPRPGNNEQFF
TRBJ1-4 TRBV28 - TRBD1 TGTGCCAGCAGTTCCACCGGGACAGAGAATGAAAAACTGTTTTTT CASSSTGTENEKLFF
TRBJ1-2 TRBV5-6 once - TGTGCCAGCAGCTTGAGAACAGGAGTACTGGATGGCTACACCTTC CASSLRTGVLDGYTF
TRBJ1-1 TRBV7-9 - - TGTGCCAGCAGCAGCAAACAAAGGGGGTTCACTGAAGCTTTCTTT CASSSKQRGFTEAFF
TRBJ1-1 TRBV19 - - TGTGCCAGTAGTATCAAGGGAGAAAACACTGAAGCTTTCTTT CASSIKGENTEAFF
TRBJ2-1 TRBV2 - - TGTGCCAGCACCGTCGGGAGTGGGGGTGAGCAGTTCTTC CASTVGSGGEQFF
TRBJ1-2 TRBV29-1 once - TGCAGCGCCGATGGCTACACCTTC CSADGYTF
TRBJ2-2 TRBV19 - - TGTGCCAGTAGTATTGGAGGATGGAGGGGCGGGGAGCTGTTTTTT CASSIGGWRGGELFF
TRBJ1-2 TRBV7-9 once TRBD1 TGTGCCAGCAGCTTAGCTGGGACAGGGGGCAACGGGAACTATGGCTACACCTTC CASSLAGTGGNGNYGYTF
TRBJ2-1 TRBV7-9 once - TGTGCCAGCAGCTTAGCTGGGGGGGCTTCCAATGAGCAGTTCTTC CASSLAGGASNEQFF
TRBJ1-5 TRBV30 - - TGTGCCTGGAGTCTGGGAGTAGGACAGCCCCAGCATTTT CAWSLGVGQPQHF
TRBJ2-7 TRBV27 - TRBD1 TGTGCCAGCAGTTCCACAGGGGAAATAGTGCGCGAGCAGTACTTC CASSSTGEIVREQYF
TRBJ2-7 TRBV4-3 - - TGCGCCAGCAGCCAAGTGGTGGCTCTTGGGCAGGCTATCTCCTACGAGCAGTACTTC CASSQVVALGQAISYEQYF
TRBJ1-1 TRBV29-1 - - TGCAGCGTTGGAGGGGGAATTGGCGCAGGGGTTGCTTTCTTT CSVGGGIGAGVAFF
TRBJ1-5 TRBV7-8 - TRBD1 TGTGCCAGCAGCTTAGGGACAGGGGGCTCTGGGCCCCAGCATTTT CASSLGTGGSGPQHF
TRBJ1-2 TRBV29-1 - TRBD1 TGCAGCGTTCACAGACAGGGCAATGCCCCTCTCACCTTC CSVHRQGNAPLTF
TRBJ1-2 TRBV4-3 - TRBD1 TGCGCCAGCAGCCGCGGGACAGCCGAAGGGCTGACCTTC CASSRGTAEGLTF
TRBJ1-1 TRBV7-8 - TRBD1 TGTGCCAGCAAAACAGGGGGCACTGAAGCTTTCTTT CASKTGGTEAFF
TRBJ2-7 TRBV7-8 - TRBD1 TGTGCCAGCAGCTTCGGGCTTCCGACAGGGGGGGTACCATACGAGCAGTACTTC CASSFGLPTGGVPYEQYF
TRBJ2-3 TRBV5-6 - TRBD1 TGTGCCAGCAGCTTGTCATCCAGGGGGCCAGATACGCAGTATTTT CASSLSSRGPDTQYF